This TCR beta chain originates from a study of regulatory T cells in long-lasting Graves disease. The CDR3 is 14 amino acids. Trimming left V 4 bases short and J 4 bases short, with 11 bases between. Germline CDR1 and CDR2: SGHKS and YYEKEE (reference sequence). In its sample, this clonotype was seen many times. Relying on iRepertoire HTBI primers and Arm-PCR of CDR3 regions, the team built TCR beta libraries. MiXCR, applied by TCRdb to the multiplex PCR reads, yields one record per CDR3 protein. There are 240,000 or so distinct CDR3 sequences in the sample; around 21% occur only once, and about 14% lies in the top ten. Time point noted: newly diagnosed GD, antithyroid drugs for less than 3 months. The authors made the TCR library using RNA they extracted from PBMCs.

The sequence derives from a female donor with Graves disease. The chain employs TRBV5-5 and TRBJ1-4, with a tentative D call TRBD1 (5 bases). The specimen comprised peripheral blood mononuclear cells (PBMCs), sampled at new diagnosis, from a patient treated with antithyroid drugs. The CDR3 here is CASSGARINEKLFF. As DNA, the CDR3 is TGTGCCAGCAGCGGGGCGAGAATTAATGAAAAACTGTTTTTT.